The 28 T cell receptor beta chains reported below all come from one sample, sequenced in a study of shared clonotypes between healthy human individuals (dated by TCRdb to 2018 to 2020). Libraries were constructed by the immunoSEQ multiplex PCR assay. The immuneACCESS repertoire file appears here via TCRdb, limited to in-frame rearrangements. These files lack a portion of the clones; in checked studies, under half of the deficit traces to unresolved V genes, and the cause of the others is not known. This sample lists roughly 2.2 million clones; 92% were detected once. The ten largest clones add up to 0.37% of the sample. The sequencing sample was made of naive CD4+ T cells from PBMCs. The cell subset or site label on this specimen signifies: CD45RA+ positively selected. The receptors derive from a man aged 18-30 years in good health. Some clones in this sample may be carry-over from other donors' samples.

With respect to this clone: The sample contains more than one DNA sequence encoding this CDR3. CDR3 residues: CASSLGPYTEAFF. DNA for the CDR3: TGTGCCAGCAGCTTAGGCCCCTACACTGAAGCTTTCTTT. The V call is TRBV7-3, the J call TRBJ1-1, with D unclear. This CDR3 comprises 13 residues. Germline-derived CDR1 and CDR2 are SGHTA and FQGTGA. V dropped 2 bases and J dropped 3 bases, with 7 bases sitting between them.

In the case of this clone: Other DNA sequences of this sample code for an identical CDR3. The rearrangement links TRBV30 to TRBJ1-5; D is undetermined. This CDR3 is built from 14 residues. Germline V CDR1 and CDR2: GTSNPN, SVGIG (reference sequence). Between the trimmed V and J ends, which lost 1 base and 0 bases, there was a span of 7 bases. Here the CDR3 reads CAWSAVNSNQPQHF. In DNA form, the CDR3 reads TGTGCCTGGAGTGCGGTAAATAGCAATCAGCCCCAGCATTTT. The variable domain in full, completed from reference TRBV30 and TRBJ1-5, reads SQTIHQWPATLVQPVGSPLSLECTVEGTSNPNLYWYRQAAGRGLQLLFYSVGIGQISSEVPQNLSASRPQDRQFILSSKKLLLSDSGFYLCAWSAVNSNQPQHFGDGTRLSIL.

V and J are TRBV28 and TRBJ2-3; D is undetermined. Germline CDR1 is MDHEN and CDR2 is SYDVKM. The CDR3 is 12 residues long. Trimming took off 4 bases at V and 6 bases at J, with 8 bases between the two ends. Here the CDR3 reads CASSSMTDTQYF. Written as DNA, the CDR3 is TGTGCCAGCAGTTCAATGACGGATACGCAGTATTTT.

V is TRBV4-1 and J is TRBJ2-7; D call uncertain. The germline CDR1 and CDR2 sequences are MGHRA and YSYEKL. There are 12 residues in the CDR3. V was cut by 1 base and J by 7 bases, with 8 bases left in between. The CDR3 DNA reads TGCGCCAGCAGCCAAGTGGGTAGGGAGCAGTACTTC. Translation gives CASSQVGREQYF.

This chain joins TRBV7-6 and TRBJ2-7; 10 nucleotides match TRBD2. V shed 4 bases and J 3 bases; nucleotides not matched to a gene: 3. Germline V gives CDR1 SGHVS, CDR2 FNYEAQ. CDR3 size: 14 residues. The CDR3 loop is CASSSPSGSYEQYF. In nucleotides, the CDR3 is TGTGCCAGCAGCTCCCCTAGCGGGAGCTACGAGCAGTACTTC. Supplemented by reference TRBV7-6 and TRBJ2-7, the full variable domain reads GAGVSQSPRYKVTKRGQDVALRCDPISGHVSLYWYRQALGQGPEFLTYFNYEAQQDKSGLPNDRFSAERPEGSISTLTIQRTEQRDSAMYRCASSSPSGSYEQYFGPGTRLTVT.

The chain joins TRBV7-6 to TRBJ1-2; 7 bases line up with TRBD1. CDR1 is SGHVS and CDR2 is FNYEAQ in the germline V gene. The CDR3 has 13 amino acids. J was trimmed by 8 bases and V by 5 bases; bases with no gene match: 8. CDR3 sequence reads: CASSGRGLLGYTF. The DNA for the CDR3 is TGTGCCAGCAGCGGCAGGGGGTTGCTCGGCTACACCTTC.

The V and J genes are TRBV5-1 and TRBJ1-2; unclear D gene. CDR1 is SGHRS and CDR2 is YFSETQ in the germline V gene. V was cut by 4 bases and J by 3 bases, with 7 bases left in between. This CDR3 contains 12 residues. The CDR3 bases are TGCGCCAGCAGCCAACAACACTATGGCTACACCTTC. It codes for CASSQQHYGYTF.

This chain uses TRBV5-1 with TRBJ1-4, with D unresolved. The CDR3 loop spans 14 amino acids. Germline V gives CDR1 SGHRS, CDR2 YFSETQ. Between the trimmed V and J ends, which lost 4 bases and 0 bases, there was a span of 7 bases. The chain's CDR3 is CASSRKATNEKLFF. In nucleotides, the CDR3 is TGCGCCAGCAGCCGAAAGGCAACTAATGAAAAACTGTTTTTT.

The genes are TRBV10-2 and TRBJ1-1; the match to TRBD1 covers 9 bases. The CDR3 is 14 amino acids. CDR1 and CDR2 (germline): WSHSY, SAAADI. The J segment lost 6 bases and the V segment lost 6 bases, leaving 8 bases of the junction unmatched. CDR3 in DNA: TGCGCCAGCAGCAGGGACAGGGAAGCCCCTGAAGCTTTCTTT. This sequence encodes CASSRDREAPEAFF.

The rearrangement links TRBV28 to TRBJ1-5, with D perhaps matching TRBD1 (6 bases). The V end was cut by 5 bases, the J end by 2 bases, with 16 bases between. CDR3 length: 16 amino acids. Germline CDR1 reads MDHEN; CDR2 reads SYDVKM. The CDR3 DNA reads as TGTGCCAGCAGTCAACACAGGGTTACGGGCAATCAGCCCCAGCATTTT. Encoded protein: CASSQHRVTGNQPQHF.

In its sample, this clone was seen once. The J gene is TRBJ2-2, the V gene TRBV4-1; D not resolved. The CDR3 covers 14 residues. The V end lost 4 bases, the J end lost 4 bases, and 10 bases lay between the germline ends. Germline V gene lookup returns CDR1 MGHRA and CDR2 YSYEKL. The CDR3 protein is CASSPLTGTGELFF. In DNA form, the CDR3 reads TGCGCCAGCAGCCCGCTAACCGGCACCGGGGAGCTGTTTTTT.

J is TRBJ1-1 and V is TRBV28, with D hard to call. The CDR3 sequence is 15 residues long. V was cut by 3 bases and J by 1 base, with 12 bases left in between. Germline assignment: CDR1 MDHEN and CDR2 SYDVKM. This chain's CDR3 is CASSLALAGNTEAFF. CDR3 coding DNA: TGTGCCAGCAGTTTGGCGCTGGCTGGGAACACTGAAGCTTTCTTT.

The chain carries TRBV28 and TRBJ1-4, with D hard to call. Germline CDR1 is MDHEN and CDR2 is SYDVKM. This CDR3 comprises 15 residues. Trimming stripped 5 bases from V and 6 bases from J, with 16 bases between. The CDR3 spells CASSQLLVPDEKLFF. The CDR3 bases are TGTGCCAGCAGTCAGCTCCTGGTGCCGGATGAAAAACTGTTTTTT.

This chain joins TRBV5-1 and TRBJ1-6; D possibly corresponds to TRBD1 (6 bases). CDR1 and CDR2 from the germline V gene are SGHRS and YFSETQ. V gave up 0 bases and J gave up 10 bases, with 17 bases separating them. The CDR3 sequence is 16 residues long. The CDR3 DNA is TGCGCCAGCAGCTTGGCCTTCCAGGGGACGGGGTCACCCCTCCACTTT. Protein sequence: CASSLAFQGTGSPLHF. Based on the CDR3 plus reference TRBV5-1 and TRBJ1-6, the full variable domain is KAGVTQTPRYLIKTRGQQVTLSCSPISGHRSVSWYQQTPGQGLQFLFEYFSETQRNKGNFPGRFSGRQFSNSRSEMNVSTLELGDSALYLCASSLAFQGTGSPLHFGNGTRLTVT.

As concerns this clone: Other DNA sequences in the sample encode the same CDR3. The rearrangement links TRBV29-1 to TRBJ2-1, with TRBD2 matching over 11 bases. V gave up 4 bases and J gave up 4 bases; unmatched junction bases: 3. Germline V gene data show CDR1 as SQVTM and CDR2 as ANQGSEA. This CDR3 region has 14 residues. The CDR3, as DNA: TGCAGCGTTGCAGGACTAGCGGGTTACAATGAGCAGTTCTTC. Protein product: CSVAGLAGYNEQFF.

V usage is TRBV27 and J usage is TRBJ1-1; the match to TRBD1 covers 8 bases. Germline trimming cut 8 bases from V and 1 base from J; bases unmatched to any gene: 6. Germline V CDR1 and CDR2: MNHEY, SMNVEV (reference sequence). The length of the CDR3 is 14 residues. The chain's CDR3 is CASRYRGKNTEAFF. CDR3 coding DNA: TGTGCCAGCCGGTACAGGGGGAAGAACACTGAAGCTTTCTTT.

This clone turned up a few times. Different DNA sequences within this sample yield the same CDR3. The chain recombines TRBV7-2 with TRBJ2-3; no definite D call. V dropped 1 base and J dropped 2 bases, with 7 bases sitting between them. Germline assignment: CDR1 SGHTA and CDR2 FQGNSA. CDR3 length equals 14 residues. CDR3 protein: CASSLDGNTDTQYF. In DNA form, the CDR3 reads TGTGCCAGCAGCTTAGATGGTAACACAGATACGCAGTATTTT.

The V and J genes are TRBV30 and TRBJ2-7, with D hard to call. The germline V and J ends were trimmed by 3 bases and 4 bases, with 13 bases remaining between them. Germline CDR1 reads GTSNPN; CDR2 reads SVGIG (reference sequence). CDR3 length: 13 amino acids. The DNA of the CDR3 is TGTGCCTGGAGCGCGAGGCGGACGTACGAGCAGTACTTC. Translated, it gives CAWSARRTYEQYF. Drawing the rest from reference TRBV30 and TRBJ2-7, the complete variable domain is SQTIHQWPATLVQPVGSPLSLECTVEGTSNPNLYWYRQAAGRGLQLLFYSVGIGQISSEVPQNLSASRPQDRQFILSSKKLLLSDSGFYLCAWSARRTYEQYFGPGTRLTVT.

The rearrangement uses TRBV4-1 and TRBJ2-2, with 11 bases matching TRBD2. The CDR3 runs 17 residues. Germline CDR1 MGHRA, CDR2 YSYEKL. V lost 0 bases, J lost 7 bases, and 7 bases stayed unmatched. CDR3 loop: CASSQDLLAGAGGELFF. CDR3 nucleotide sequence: TGCGCCAGCAGCCAAGATCTACTAGCGGGAGCTGGCGGGGAGCTGTTTTTT.

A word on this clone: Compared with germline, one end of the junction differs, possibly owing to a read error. The CDR3 DNA reads as TGTGCCAGCAGCTTGGGGACTAACTCCTTTTTT. Translation gives CASSLGTNSFF. The chain recombines TRBV28 with TRBJ2-3; 7 bases map to TRBD2. The CDR3 is made up of 11 amino acids. Germline V gene lookup returns CDR1 MDHEN and CDR2 SYDVKM.

The CDR3 reads CASSSGVAENQETQYF. The CDR3 DNA follows: TGTGCCAGCTCATCCGGGGTAGCGGAGAACCAAGAGACCCAGTACTTC. This sequence joins TRBV18 and TRBJ2-5, with a tentative D call TRBD2 (6 bases). Germline loops: CDR1 KGHSH, CDR2 LQKENI. Trimming pared 5 bases from V and 0 bases from J, leaving 16 bases between. This CDR3 is built from 16 residues.

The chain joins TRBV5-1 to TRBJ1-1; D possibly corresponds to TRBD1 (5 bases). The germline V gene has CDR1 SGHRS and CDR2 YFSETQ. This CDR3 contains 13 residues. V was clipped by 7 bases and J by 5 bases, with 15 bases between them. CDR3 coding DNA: TGCGCCAGCCACAACACCGGGGGAACTGAAGCTTTCTTT. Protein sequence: CASHNTGGTEAFF. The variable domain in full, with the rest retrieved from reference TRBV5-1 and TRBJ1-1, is KAGVTQTPRYLIKTRGQQVTLSCSPISGHRSVSWYQQTPGQGLQFLFEYFSETQRNKGNFPGRFSGRQFSNSRSEMNVSTLELGDSALYLCASHNTGGTEAFFGQGTRLTVV.

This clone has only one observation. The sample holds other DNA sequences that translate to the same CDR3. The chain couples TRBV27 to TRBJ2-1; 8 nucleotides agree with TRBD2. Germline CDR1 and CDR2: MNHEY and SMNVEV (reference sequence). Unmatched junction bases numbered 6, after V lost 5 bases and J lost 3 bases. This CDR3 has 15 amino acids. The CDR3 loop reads CASSPLAGSYNEQFF. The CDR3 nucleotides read TGTGCCAGCAGTCCTCTAGCGGGTAGCTACAATGAGCAGTTCTTC.

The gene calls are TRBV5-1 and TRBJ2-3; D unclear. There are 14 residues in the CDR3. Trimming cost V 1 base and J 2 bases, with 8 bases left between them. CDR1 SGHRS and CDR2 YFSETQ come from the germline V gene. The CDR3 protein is CASSLRSYTDTQYF. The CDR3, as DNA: TGCGCCAGCAGCTTGAGGTCATACACAGATACGCAGTATTTT.

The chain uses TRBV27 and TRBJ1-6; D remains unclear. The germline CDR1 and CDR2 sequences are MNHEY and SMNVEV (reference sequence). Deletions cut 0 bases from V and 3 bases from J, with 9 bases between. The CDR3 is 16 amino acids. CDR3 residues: CASSLSVQLYNSPLHF. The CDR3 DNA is TGTGCCAGCAGTTTATCGGTCCAGCTCTATAATTCACCCCTCCACTTT.

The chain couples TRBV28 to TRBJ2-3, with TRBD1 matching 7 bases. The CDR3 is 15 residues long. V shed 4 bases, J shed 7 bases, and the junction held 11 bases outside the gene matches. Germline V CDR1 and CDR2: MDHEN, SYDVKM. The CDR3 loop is CASSSQGPHTYTQYF. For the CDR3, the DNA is TGTGCCAGCAGTTCACAGGGGCCCCACACGTATACGCAGTATTTT. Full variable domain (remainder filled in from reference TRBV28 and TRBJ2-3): DVKVTQSSRYLVKRTGEKVFLECVQDMDHENMFWYRQDPGLGLRLIYFSYDVKMKEKGDIPEGYSVSREKKERFSLILESASTNQTSMYLCASSSQGPHTYTQYFGPGTRLTVL.

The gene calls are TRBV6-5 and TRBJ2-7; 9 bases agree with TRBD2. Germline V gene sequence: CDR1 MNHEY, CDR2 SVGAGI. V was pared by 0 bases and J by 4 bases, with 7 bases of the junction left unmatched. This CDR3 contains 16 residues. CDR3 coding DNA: TGTGCCAGCAGTTACTCGTCCCTAGCGGGATTATACGAGCAGTACTTC. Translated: CASSYSSLAGLYEQYF.

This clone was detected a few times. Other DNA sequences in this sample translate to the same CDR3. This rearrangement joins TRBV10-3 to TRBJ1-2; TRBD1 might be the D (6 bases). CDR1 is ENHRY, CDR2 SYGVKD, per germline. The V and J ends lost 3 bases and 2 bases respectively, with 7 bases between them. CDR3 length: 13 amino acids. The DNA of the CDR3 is TGTGCCATCAGTGAAACAGGGAACTATGGCTACACCTTC. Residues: CAISETGNYGYTF.